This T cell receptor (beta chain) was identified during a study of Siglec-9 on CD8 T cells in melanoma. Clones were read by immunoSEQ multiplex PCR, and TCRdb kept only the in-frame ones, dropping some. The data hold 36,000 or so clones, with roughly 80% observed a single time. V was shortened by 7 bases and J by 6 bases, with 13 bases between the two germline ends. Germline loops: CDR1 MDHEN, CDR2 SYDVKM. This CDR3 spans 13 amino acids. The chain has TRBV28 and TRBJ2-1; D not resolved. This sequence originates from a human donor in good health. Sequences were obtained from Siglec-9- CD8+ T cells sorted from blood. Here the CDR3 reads CASTNRLFNEQFF. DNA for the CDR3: TGTGCCAGCACGAATAGGCTTTTCAATGAGCAGTTCTTC.